This T cell receptor beta chain derives from a study of blood T cell repertoires in COVID-19. Study summary: Sites in the United States, Italy and Spain provided acute and convalescent COVID-19 samples. The analysed material was cDNA or gDNA that came from T cells, B-cell-depleted T cells, or PBMCs.

In the original analysis: Nucleated cell number was recorded as an estimate derived from reference gene primer amplification. Here immunoSEQ multiplex PCR was the method, and the copy in TCRdb shows in-frame clones only, minus some. Clone size and V and J calls were adopted from that table, with D and trimming inferred from the DNA. The sample lists under 85,000 clones; about 90% were seen once. The sample was peripheral blood. This receptor was taken from a human donor in a cohort sampled during active COVID-19.

CDR3 in DNA: TGTGCCAGCAGTTCGGGGACATTTGAAGCTTTCTTT. It yields the protein CASSSGTFEAFF. The genes are TRBV12-3 or TRBV12-4 and TRBJ1-1; D perhaps matches TRBD1 (6 bases). V was pared by 4 bases and J by 7 bases, with 10 bases between. CDR3 length: 12 residues.